This T cell receptor (beta chain) is from a study of T cells in Graves' hyperthyroidism and ophthalmopathy. Study background: Prior to any treatment, at the point of initial diagnosis, peripheral blood was collected.

Notes on the study in general: A model of 13 V-J features distinguished ophthalmopathy from stable hyperthyroidism.

As to this clonotype: What it binds is unknown.

It was RNA transcripts that yielded the amplified TCR beta CDR3 regions. The HTBI set primed first-round TCR CDR3 RT-PCR. TCRdb independently ran MiXCR on the multiplex PCR reads; one entry per CDR3 protein. The data contain about 710,000 distinct CDR3 sequences, over 15% of them singletons. Germline values: CDR1 KGHSH, CDR2 LQKENI. Trimming removed 2 bases from V and 9 bases from J; junction bases left unmatched: 11. The CDR3 is 15 residues long. Source material: blood. The clonotype was recovered from a man aged 18 to 30 with Graves' hyperthyroidism. V usage is TRBV18 and J usage is TRBJ2-7, with 9 bases identical to TRBD2. This CDR3 reads CASSPRSSGNVGQYF. DNA of the CDR3: TGTGCCAGCTCACCAAGGTCTAGCGGGAATGTAGGGCAGTACTTC. Full variable domain (missing parts from reference TRBV18 and TRBJ2-7): NAGVMQNPRHLVRRRGQEARLRCSPMKGHSHVYWYRQLPEEGLKFMVYLQKENIIDESGMPKERFSAEFPKEGPSILRIQQVVRGDSAAYFCASSPRSSGNVGQYFGPGTRLTVT.